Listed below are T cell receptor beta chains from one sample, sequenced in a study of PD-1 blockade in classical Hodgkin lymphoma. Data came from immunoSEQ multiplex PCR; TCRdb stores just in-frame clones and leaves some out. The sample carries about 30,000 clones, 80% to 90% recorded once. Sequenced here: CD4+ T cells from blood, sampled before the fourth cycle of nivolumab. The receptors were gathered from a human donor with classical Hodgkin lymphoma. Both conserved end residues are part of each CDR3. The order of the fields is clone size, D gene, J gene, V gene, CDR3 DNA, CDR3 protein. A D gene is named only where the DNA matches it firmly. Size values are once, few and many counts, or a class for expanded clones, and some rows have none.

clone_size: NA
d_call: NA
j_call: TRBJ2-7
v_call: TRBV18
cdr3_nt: TGTGCCAGCTCACCACCTACGGGGGGCGACGAGCAGTACTTC
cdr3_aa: CASSPPTGGDEQYF

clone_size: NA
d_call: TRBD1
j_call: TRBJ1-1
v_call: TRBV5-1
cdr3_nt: TGCGCCAGCAGCCTCCAGGGGGGCAGCACTGAAGCTTTCTTT
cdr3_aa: CASSLQGGSTEAFF

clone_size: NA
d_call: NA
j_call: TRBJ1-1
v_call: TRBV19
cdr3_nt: TGTGCCAGTAGGAACCTAGAGGACACTGAAGCTTTCTTT
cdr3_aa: CASRNLEDTEAFF

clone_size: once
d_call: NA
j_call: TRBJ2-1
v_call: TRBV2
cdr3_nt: TGTGCCAGCAGAGGGGGGGGGATATACAATGAGCAGTTCTTC
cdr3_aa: CASRGGGIYNEQFF

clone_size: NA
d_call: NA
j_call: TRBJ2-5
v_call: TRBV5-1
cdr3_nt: TGCGCCAGCAGCTTGGAGGGGTTTCCCCAAGAGACCCAGTACTTC
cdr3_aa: CASSLEGFPQETQYF

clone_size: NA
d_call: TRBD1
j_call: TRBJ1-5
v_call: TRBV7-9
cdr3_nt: TGTGCCAGTTCGCGGTCGACAGGGGGCAATCAGCCCCAGCATTTT
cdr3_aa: CASSRSTGGNQPQHF

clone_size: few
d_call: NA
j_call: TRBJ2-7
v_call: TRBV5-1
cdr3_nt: TGCGCCAGCAGCTTGTTACCGGGACCCTACGAGCAGTACTTC
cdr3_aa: CASSLLPGPYEQYF

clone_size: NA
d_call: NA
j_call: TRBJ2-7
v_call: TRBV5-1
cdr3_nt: TGCGCCAGCAGCTTGAGTGTCTCCTCCTCGGGGGAGCAGTACTTC
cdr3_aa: CASSLSVSSSGEQYF

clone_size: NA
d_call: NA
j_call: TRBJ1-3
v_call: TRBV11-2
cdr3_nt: TGTGCCAGCAGCTTTTCTGGAAACACCATATATTTT
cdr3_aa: CASSFSGNTIYF

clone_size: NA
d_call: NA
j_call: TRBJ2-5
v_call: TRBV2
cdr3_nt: TGTGCCAGCATGGGGGCCCCGCAAGAGACCCAGTACTTC
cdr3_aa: CASMGAPQETQYF

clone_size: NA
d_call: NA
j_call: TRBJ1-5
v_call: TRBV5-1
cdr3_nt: TGCGCCAGCAGCTTGTGGGGAGACAGCAATCAGCCCCAGCATTTT
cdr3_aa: CASSLWGDSNQPQHF